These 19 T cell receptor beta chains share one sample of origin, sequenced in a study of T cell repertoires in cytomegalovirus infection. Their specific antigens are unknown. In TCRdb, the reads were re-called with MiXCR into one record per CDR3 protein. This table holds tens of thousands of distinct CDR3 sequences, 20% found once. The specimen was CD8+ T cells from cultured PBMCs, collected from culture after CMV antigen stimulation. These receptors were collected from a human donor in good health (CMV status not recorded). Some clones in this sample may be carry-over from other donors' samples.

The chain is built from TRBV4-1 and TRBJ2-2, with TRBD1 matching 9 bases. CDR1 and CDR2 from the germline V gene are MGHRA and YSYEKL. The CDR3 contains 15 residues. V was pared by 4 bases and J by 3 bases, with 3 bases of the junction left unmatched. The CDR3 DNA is TGCGCCAGCAGCCTCCGGGACAGGGACACCGGGGAGCTGTTTTTT. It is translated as CASSLRDRDTGELFF.

CDR3 in DNA: TGTGCCAGCTCCCTACAAAAAAACACTGAAGCTTTCTTT. Protein product: CASSLQKNTEAFF. This chain uses TRBV18 with TRBJ1-1; D unresolved. The CDR3 covers 13 residues. V was clipped by 6 bases and J by 2 bases, with 10 bases between them. Germline V gene data show CDR1 as KGHSH and CDR2 as LQKENI. The complete variable domain, with remaining parts taken from reference TRBV18 and TRBJ1-1, reads NAGVMQNPRHLVRRRGQEARLRCSPMKGHSHVYWYRQLPEEGLKFMVYLQKENIIDESGMPKERFSAEFPKEGPSILRIQQVVRGDSAAYFCASSLQKNTEAFFGQGTRLTVV.

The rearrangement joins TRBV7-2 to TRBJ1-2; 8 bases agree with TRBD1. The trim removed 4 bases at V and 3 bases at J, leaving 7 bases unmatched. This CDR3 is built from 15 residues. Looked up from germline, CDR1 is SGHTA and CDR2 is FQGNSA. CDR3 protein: CASSSYRTGYYGYTF. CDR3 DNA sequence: TGTGCCAGCAGCTCCTATAGGACAGGGTACTATGGCTACACCTTC.

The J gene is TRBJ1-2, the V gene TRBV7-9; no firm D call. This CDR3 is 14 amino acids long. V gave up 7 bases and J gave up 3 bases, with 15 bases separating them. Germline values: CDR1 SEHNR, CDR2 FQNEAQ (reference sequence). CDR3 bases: TGTGCCAGCACCCTCAATTCGGAGCACTATGGCTACACCTTC. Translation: CASTLNSEHYGYTF.

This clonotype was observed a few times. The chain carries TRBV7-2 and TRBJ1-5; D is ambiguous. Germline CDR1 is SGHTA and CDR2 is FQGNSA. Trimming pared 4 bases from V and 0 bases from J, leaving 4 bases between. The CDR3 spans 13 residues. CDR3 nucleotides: TGTGCCAGCAGCTCCAATAGCAATCAGCCCCAGCATTTT. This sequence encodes CASSSNSNQPQHF.

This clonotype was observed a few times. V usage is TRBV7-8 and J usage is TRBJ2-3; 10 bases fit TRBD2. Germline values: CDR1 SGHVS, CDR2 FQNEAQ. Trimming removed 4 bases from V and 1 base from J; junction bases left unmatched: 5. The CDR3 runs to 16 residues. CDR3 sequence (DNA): TGTGCCAGCAGCTGGACTACTAGCGGGGGCACAGATACGCAGTATTTT. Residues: CASSWTTSGGTDTQYF. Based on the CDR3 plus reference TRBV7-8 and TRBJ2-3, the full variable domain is GAGVSQSPRYKVAKRGQDVALRCDPISGHVSLFWYQQALGQGPEFLTYFQNEAQLDKSGLPSDRFFAERPEGSVSTLKIQRTQQEDSAVYLCASSWTTSGGTDTQYFGPGTRLTVL.

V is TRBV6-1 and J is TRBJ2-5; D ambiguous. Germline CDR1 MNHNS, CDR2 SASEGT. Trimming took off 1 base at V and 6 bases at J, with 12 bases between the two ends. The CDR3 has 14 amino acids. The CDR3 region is CASSEEGLRQTQYF. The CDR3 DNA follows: TGTGCCAGCAGTGAAGAGGGTTTGAGGCAGACCCAGTACTTC.

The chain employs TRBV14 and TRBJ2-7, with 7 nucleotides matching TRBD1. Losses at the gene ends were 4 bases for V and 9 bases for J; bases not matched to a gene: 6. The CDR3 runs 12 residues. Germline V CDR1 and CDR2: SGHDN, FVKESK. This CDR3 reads CASSRDRVRQYF. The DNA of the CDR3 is TGTGCCAGCAGCCGAGACAGGGTGCGGCAGTACTTC.

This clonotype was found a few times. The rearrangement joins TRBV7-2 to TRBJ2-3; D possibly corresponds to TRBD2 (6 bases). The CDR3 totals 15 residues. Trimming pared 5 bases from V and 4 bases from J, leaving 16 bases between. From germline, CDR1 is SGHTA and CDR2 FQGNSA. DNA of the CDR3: TGTGCCAGCAGCGACACCGGGACTTCGGCAGATACGCAGTATTTT. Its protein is CASSDTGTSADTQYF. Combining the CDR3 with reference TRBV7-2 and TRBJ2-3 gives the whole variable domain GAGVSQSPSNKVTEKGKDVELRCDPISGHTALYWYRQSLGQGLEFLIYFQGNSAPDKSGLPSDRFSAERTGGSVSTLTIQRTQQEDSAVYLCASSDTGTSADTQYFGPGTRLTVL.

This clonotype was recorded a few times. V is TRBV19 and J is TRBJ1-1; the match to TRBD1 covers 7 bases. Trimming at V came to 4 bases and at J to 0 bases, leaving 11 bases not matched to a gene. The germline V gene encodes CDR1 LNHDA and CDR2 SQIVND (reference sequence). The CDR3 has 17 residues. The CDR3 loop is CASSTRQGGILNTEAFF. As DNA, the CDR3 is TGTGCCAGTAGTACGAGACAGGGAGGGATCCTGAACACTGAAGCTTTCTTT.

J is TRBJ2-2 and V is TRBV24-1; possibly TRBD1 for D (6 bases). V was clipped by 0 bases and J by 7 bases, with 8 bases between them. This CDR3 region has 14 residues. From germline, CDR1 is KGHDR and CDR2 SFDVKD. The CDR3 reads CATSDLGGYGELFF. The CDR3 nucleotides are TGTGCCACCAGTGATTTGGGGGGCTACGGGGAGCTGTTTTTT.

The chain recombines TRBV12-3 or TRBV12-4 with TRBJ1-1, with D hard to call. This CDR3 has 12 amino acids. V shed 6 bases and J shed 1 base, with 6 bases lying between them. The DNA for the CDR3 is TGTGCCAGCAGCGAGAAGAACACTGAAGCTTTCTTT. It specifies CASSEKNTEAFF.

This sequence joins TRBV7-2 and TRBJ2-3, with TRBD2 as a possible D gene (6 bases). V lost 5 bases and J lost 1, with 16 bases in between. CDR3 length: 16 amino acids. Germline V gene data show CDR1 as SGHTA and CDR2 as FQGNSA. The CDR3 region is CASSPVGGARTDTQYF. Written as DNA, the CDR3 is TGTGCCAGCAGCCCCGTCGGGGGAGCCCGCACAGATACGCAGTATTTT.

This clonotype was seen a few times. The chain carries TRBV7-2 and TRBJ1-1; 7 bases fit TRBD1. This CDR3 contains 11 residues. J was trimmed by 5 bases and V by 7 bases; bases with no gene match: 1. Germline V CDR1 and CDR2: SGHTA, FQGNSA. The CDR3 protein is CASKQGTEAFF. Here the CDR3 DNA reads TGTGCCAGCAAACAGGGGACTGAAGCTTTCTTT.

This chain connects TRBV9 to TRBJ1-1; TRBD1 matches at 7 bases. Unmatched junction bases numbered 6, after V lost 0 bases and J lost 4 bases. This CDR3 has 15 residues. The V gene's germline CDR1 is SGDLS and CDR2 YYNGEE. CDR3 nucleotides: TGTGCCAGCAGCGTAGTAGGGGGCTTTGGCACTGAAGCTTTCTTT. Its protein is CASSVVGGFGTEAFF.

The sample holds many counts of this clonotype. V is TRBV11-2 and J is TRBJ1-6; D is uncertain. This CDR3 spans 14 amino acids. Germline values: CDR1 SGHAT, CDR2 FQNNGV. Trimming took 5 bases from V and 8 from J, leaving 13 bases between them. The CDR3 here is CASSDALPDSPLHF. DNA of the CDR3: TGTGCCAGCAGCGATGCCCTTCCGGATTCACCCCTCCACTTT.

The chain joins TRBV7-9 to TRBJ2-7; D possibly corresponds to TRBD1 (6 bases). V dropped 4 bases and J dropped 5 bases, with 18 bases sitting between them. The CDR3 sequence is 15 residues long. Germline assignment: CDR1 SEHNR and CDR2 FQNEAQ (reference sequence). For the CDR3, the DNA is TGTGCCAGCAGCTCCATGCAGACAGGAGAGCACGAGCAGTACTTC. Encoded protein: CASSSMQTGEHEQYF.

The CDR3 protein is CASSLNGNREETQYF. The CDR3 nucleotides are TGTGCCAGCAGCTTAAACGGAAACAGGGAAGAGACCCAGTACTTC. The chain links TRBV7-3 to TRBJ2-5, with D possibly matching TRBD1 (6 bases). V gave up 1 base and J gave up 3 bases, with 12 bases separating them. Per the germline V gene, CDR1 is SGHTA and CDR2 is FQGTGA. The CDR3 is made up of 15 amino acids. Variable domain in full (rest from reference TRBV7-3 and TRBJ2-5): GAGVSQTPSNKVTEKGKYVELRCDPISGHTALYWYRQSLGQGPEFLIYFQGTGAADDSGLPNDRFFAVRPEGSVSTLKIQRTERGDSAVYLCASSLNGNREETQYFGPGTRLLVL.

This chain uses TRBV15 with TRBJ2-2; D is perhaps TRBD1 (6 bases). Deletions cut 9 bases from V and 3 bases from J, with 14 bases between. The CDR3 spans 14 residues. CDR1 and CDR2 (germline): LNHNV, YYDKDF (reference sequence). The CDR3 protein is CATKPQGYTGELFF. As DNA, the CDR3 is TGTGCCACTAAGCCTCAGGGGTACACCGGGGAGCTGTTTTTT.